The rows below give T cell receptor beta chains drawn from one sample of a study of cytomegalovirus exposure and HLA in healthy donors. TCRdb's copy holds only in-frame clones and misses some; the assay was immunoSEQ multiplex PCR. The repertoire has roughly 160,000 clones, roughly three quarters of them found once; the top ten carry over 2.5%. The sample was PBMCs. The receptors were sampled from a woman between 45 and 65 years old in good health and CMV-seropositive. Each CDR3 is given with its conserved first and last residue. Fields, in order: J gene, D gene, V gene, clone size, CDR3 protein, CDR3 DNA. A D gene is named only where the DNA matches it firmly. Expanded clones are given a class, and other clones once, few, many or no size at all.

TRBJ1-4 | NA | TRBV2 | NA | CASSEAGLTNEKLFF | TGTGCCAGCAGTGAAGCGGGGCTAACTAATGAAAAACTGTTTTTT
TRBJ2-7 | TRBD1 | TRBV6-6 | NA | CASRRTGPGAAYEQYF | TGTGCCAGCAGGAGGACAGGCCCAGGGGCAGCCTACGAGCAGTACTTC
TRBJ2-1 | TRBD2 | TRBV19 | few | CASSRGGPPRSEQFF | TGTGCCAGTAGTCGGGGAGGGCCCCCAAGGTCTGAGCAGTTCTTC
TRBJ2-6 | TRBD1 | TRBV2 | NA | CASSAQGAQGANGLTF | TGTGCCAGCAGTGCGCAGGGGGCGCAAGGGGCCAACGGCCTGACTTTC
TRBJ1-1 | NA | TRBV19 | NA | CASSMRGQGRGESEAFF | TGTGCCAGTAGTATGCGGGGGCAGGGAAGGGGAGAGTCTGAAGCTTTCTTT
TRBJ2-7 | NA | TRBV19 | NA | CASSGIGSGEQYF | TGTGCCAGTAGTGGGATCGGGAGTGGCGAGCAGTACTTC
TRBJ2-1 | TRBD1 | TRBV29-1 | NA | CSVGTEVLDEQFF | TGCAGCGTCGGGACAGAAGTGCTCGATGAGCAGTTCTTC
TRBJ1-1 | NA | TRBV6-6 | once | CASSYSRDTEAFF | TGTGCCAGCAGTTATTCCAGGGACACTGAAGCTTTCTTT
TRBJ1-1 | TRBD1 | TRBV7-9 | NA | CASSSTGTGDTEAFF | TGTGCCAGCAGCTCGACCGGGACAGGGGACACTGAAGCTTTCTTT
TRBJ2-2 | NA | TRBV6-6 | once | CASSINRGGTGELFF | TGTGCCAGCAGTATCAACAGGGGGGGCACCGGGGAGCTGTTTTTT
TRBJ1-1 | NA | TRBV9 | NA | CASSARALNTEAFF | TGTGCCAGCAGCGCGCGGGCGTTGAACACTGAAGCTTTCTTT
TRBJ2-1 | NA | TRBV4-1 | once | CASSQFEAQSYNEQFF | TGCGCCAGCAGCCAGTTTGAGGCCCAGTCCTACAATGAGCAGTTCTTC
TRBJ1-3 | NA | TRBV7-2 | NA | CASSLRGASGNTIYF | TGTGCCAGCAGCTTACGTGGGGCCTCTGGAAACACCATATATTTT
TRBJ2-1 | TRBD2 | TRBV7-2 | few | CASSLVGGRSHNEQFF | TGTGCCAGCAGCTTAGTCGGCGGGAGATCCCACAATGAGCAGTTCTTC
TRBJ1-2 | TRBD1 | TRBV6-4 | NA | CASSAVPGTGGYGYTF | TGTGCCAGCAGTGCGGTACCCGGGACAGGGGGCTATGGCTACACCTTC
TRBJ2-1 | NA | TRBV4-3 | NA | CASSPSPLGSDGNVPFF | TGCGCCAGCAGCCCCTCCCCCCTGGGTAGCGACGGTAACGTGCCGTTCTTC
TRBJ2-5 | NA | TRBV5-6 | NA | CASSFGRGRETQYF | TGTGCCAGCAGCTTCGGCAGGGGTAGAGAGACCCAGTACTTC
TRBJ2-3 | NA | TRBV9 | NA | CASSVDARGSDTQYF | TGTGCCAGCAGCGTAGACGCGCGGGGTTCGGATACGCAGTATTTT
TRBJ1-5 | NA | TRBV6-1 | NA | CASNQGGNQPQHF | TGTGCCAGCAATCAGGGTGGCAATCAGCCCCAGCATTTT
TRBJ2-2 | TRBD2 | TRBV29-1 | NA | CSVVIGLAGAGELFF | TGCAGCGTTGTGATAGGTCTAGCGGGAGCCGGGGAGCTGTTTTTT
TRBJ2-7 | TRBD1 | TRBV2 | NA | CASTHRDRGDYEQYF | TGTGCCAGCACTCACCGGGACAGGGGAGACTACGAGCAGTACTTC
TRBJ2-1 | TRBD2 | TRBV5-4 | NA | CASSSPSGGNNEQFF | TGTGCCAGCAGCTCGCCTAGCGGGGGAAACAATGAGCAGTTCTTC
TRBJ1-2 | TRBD1 | TRBV28 | NA | CASSEGQGRGFGYTF | TGTGCCAGCAGTGAAGGACAGGGACGCGGCTTTGGCTACACCTTC
TRBJ2-1 | TRBD2 | TRBV6-1 | NA | CASSETLAGLSYNEQFF | TGTGCCAGCAGTGAAACTTTAGCGGGGCTCTCCTACAATGAGCAGTTCTTC
TRBJ2-7 | TRBD2 | TRBV18 | NA | CASSPGGGHTYEQYF | TGTGCCAGCTCACCAGGGGGGGGTCATACCTACGAGCAGTACTTC